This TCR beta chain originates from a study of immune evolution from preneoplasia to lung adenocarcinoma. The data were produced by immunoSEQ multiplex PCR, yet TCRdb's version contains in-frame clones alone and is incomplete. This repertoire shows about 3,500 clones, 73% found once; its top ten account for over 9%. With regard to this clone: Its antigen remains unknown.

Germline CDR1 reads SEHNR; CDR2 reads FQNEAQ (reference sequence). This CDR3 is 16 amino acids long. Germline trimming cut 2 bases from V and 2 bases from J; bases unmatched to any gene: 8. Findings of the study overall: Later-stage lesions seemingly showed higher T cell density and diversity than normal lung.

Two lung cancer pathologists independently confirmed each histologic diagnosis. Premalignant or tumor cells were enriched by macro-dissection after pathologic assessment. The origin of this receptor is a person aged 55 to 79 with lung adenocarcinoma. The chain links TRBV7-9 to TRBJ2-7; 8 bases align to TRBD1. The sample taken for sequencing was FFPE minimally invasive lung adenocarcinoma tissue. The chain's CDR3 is CASSLIETGDTYEQYF. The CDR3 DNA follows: TGTGCCAGCAGCTTAATCGAGACAGGGGACACCTACGAGCAGTACTTC. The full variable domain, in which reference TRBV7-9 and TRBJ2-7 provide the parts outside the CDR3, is DTGVSQNPRHKITKRGQNVTFRCDPISEHNRLYWYRQTLGQGPEFLTYFQNEAQLEKSRLLSDRFSAERPKGSFSTLEIQRTEQGDSAMYLCASSLIETGDTYEQYFGPGTRLTVT.